This T cell receptor (beta chain) was retrieved from a study of OX40 agonist ivuxolimab in advanced cancers. Looking at the study overall: One hepatocellular carcinoma and a couple of cutaneous melanoma patients partially responded. General study findings and limits: Expansion of clones was among the lowest in partial responders at 0.1-3.0 mg/kg.

Germline lookup yields CDR1 GTSNPN and CDR2 SVGIG (reference sequence). Trimming left V 7 bases short and J 4 bases short, with 10 bases between. The CDR3 contains 11 residues. As regards this clone: Its antigen is as yet unknown.

The data were produced by immunoSEQ multiplex PCR, yet TCRdb's version contains in-frame clones alone and is incomplete. The data hold tens of thousands of clones, with 70% to 90% observed a single time. The V call is TRBV30, the J call TRBJ1-2; D gene uncertain. The clonotype originates from an adult with an advanced solid tumor such as melanoma, head and neck, liver or kidney cancer. The specimen was CD4+ or CD8+ T cells sorted from blood, collected in a trial of the OX40 agonist ivuxolimab. CDR3 DNA sequence: TGTGCCTCTGACGACTTCTATGGCTACACCTTC. Translated, it gives CASDDFYGYTF.